The 22 T cell receptor beta chains in this list originate from one sample, sequenced in a study of blood T cell repertoires in COVID-19. Sequenced by immunoSEQ multiplex PCR; TCRdb stores in-frame clones only, minus some. The sample lists just under 75,000 clones, approximately 83% seen once, with roughly 2.5% in the top ten. The material sequenced was peripheral blood. Source of these receptors: a man at least 80 years old with active or convalescent COVID-19.

The chain employs TRBV29-1 and TRBJ2-3, with a weak D call TRBD1 (5 bases). The CDR3 loop spans 15 amino acids. V shed 6 bases and J shed 0 bases, with 16 bases lying between them. Germline CDR1 reads SQVTM; CDR2 reads ANQGSEA. The CDR3 region has the DNA TGCAGCGTCAGTCGACCCAGGGTTAGCACAGATACGCAGTATTTT. The encoded protein is CSVSRPRVSTDTQYF.

This clone was counted a few times. The chain uses TRBV19 and TRBJ1-5; 8 nucleotides match TRBD1. Losses at the gene ends were 4 bases for V and 6 bases for J; bases not matched to a gene: 11. Germline-derived CDR1 and CDR2 are LNHDA and SQIVND (reference sequence). The CDR3 consists of 16 residues. As DNA, the CDR3 is TGTGCCAGTAGTACTGGGCCGGACAGGGAAAGTCAGCCCCAGCATTTT. This gives the protein CASSTGPDRESQPQHF.

The V call is TRBV28, the J call TRBJ1-5; D is ambiguous. This CDR3 has 14 amino acids. CDR1 and CDR2 from the germline V gene are MDHEN and SYDVKM. V was shortened by 5 bases and J by 0 bases, with 8 bases between the two germline ends. CDR3 region: CASSPYSSNQPQHF. CDR3 nucleotides: TGTGCCAGCAGTCCATACAGTAGCAATCAGCCCCAGCATTTT. Using reference TRBV28 and TRBJ1-5 for the parts outside the CDR3, the full variable domain is DVKVTQSSRYLVKRTGEKVFLECVQDMDHENMFWYRQDPGLGLRLIYFSYDVKMKEKGDIPEGYSVSREKKERFSLILESASTNQTSMYLCASSPYSSNQPQHFGDGTRLSIL.

This clone was recorded only once. V gene TRBV5-1 combines with J gene TRBJ1-1, with 8 bases fitting TRBD1. Germline V CDR1 and CDR2: SGHRS, YFSETQ. This CDR3 comprises 15 residues. With V trimmed by 3 bases and J by 5 bases, 9 bases remained unmatched. CDR3 amino acids: CASSSWTGRGTEAFF. CDR3 DNA: TGCGCCAGCAGCTCTTGGACAGGGCGAGGGACTGAAGCTTTCTTT.

The gene calls are TRBV20-1 and TRBJ1-1; no clear D gene. There are 11 residues in the CDR3. The germline V gene encodes CDR1 DFQATT and CDR2 SNEGSKA (reference sequence). Trimming removed 5 bases at V and 5 bases at J, with 9 bases between. CDR3 nucleotide sequence: TGCAGTGCTCTCAAGACTACTGAAGCTTTCTTT. This sequence encodes CSALKTTEAFF.

This clone was found a few times. The chain recombines TRBV5-1 with TRBJ2-1; maybe TRBD1 (6 bases). The CDR3 runs to 14 residues. Germline V gene data show CDR1 as SGHRS and CDR2 as YFSETQ. With 0 bases removed from V and 8 bases from J, the gap between germline ends came to 12 bases. The CDR3 nucleotides read TGCGCCAGCAGCTTGGACAGGGTTGAAGATGAGCAGTTCTTC. It is translated as CASSLDRVEDEQFF.

This clone was observed a handful of times. The chain has TRBV18 and TRBJ2-7, with 9 bases identical to TRBD1. The CDR3 runs 16 residues. The junction had 5 bases not matched to a gene; V was cut back by 1 base and J by 1 base. The germline gives CDR1 KGHSH, CDR2 LQKENI. CDR3 coding DNA: TGTGCCAGCTCACCACAACAGGGGGCTCGGTCCTACGAGCAGTACTTC. Protein product: CASSPQQGARSYEQYF.

This rearrangement joins TRBV2 to TRBJ1-5, with D unclear. Trimming removed 1 base at V and 5 bases at J, with 9 bases between. The CDR3 extends over 14 amino acids. The germline V gene encodes CDR1 SNHLY and CDR2 FYNNEI. CDR3 sequence (DNA): TGTGCCAGCAGTGAAGGAACAGCTTATCAGCCCCAGCATTTT. Translated, it gives CASSEGTAYQPQHF.

The chain links TRBV19 to TRBJ1-4; 7 bases fit TRBD1. V shed 5 bases, J shed 7 bases, and the junction held 13 bases outside the gene matches. Germline CDR1 LNHDA, CDR2 SQIVND (reference sequence). CDR3 length equals 16 residues. The CDR3 loop is CASSRTTGAAREKLFF. The CDR3, as DNA: TGTGCCAGTAGTCGAACTACAGGGGCCGCACGTGAAAAACTGTTTTTT.

The chain uses TRBV5-5 and TRBJ2-7; D remains unclear. Germline V gene data show CDR1 as SGHKS and CDR2 as YYEKEE (reference sequence). Trimming cost V 4 bases and J 2 bases, with 10 bases left between them. The CDR3 is made up of 13 amino acids. The DNA for the CDR3 is TGTGCCAGCAGCCCGGCGGTAACCTACGAGCAGTACTTC. Translation: CASSPAVTYEQYF.

The V gene is TRBV4-3, the J gene TRBJ1-4; D perhaps matches TRBD1 (5 bases). Germline V gene data show CDR1 as LGHNA and CDR2 as YSLEER. This CDR3 contains 15 residues. V lost 0 bases, J lost 7 bases, and 12 bases lay in between. The DNA of the CDR3 is TGCGCCAGCAGCCAAGATCGGGGGGGAAGTGAAAAACTGTTTTTT. Translating gives CASSQDRGGSEKLFF.

This rearrangement joins TRBV28 to TRBJ1-4; D not resolved. Germline CDR1 reads MDHEN; CDR2 reads SYDVKM. This CDR3 has 14 residues. The V end was cut by 6 bases, the J end by 0 bases, with 8 bases between. The CDR3 DNA reads TGTGCCAGCAGCTGGGCCGCAACTAATGAAAAACTGTTTTTT. It encodes CASSWAATNEKLFF.

V is TRBV28 and J is TRBJ1-5; D is uncertain. Between the trimmed V and J ends, which lost 3 bases and 7 bases, there was a span of 13 bases. This CDR3 region has 14 residues. Germline CDR1 is MDHEN and CDR2 is SYDVKM. CDR3 in amino acids: CASSLGSGYQPQHF. CDR3 nucleotide sequence: TGTGCCAGCAGTTTGGGCTCGGGGTACCAGCCCCAGCATTTT.

About this clone: In the same sample, other DNA sequences code for this CDR3. The chain carries TRBV28 and TRBJ2-7; 8 bases map to TRBD1. With V trimmed by 2 bases and J by 1 base, 1 base remained unmatched. The CDR3 runs 14 residues. Germline V gene sequence: CDR1 MDHEN, CDR2 SYDVKM. In nucleotides, the CDR3 is TGTGCCAGCAGTTTACGGACAGGGTCCTACGAGCAGTACTTC. Amino acid sequence: CASSLRTGSYEQYF.

This clone showed up just once. This chain connects TRBV30 to TRBJ1-6; D might be TRBD1 (5 bases). The germline V gene has CDR1 GTSNPN and CDR2 SVGIG (reference sequence). CDR3 length: 12 residues. Between the trimmed V and J ends, which lost 5 bases and 7 bases, there was a span of 9 bases. The CDR3 loop reads CAWGHLNSPLHF. CDR3 sequence (DNA): TGTGCCTGGGGACACCTAAATTCACCCCTCCACTTT.

The chain is built from TRBV11-2 and TRBJ1-5; a possible D gene is TRBD1 (5 bases). This CDR3 spans 14 amino acids. Between the trimmed V and J ends, which lost 5 bases and 1 base, there was a span of 9 bases. CDR1 and CDR2 (germline): SGHAT, FQNNGV. The CDR3 bases are TGTGCCAGCAGCGCGGGACCGAGCAATCAGCCCCAGCATTTT. This encodes CASSAGPSNQPQHF. Using reference TRBV11-2 and TRBJ1-5 for the parts outside the CDR3, the full variable domain is EAGVAQSPRYKIIEKRQSVAFWCNPISGHATLYWYQQILGQGPKLLIQFQNNGVVDDSQLPKDRFSAERLKGVDSTLKIQPAKLEDSAVYLCASSAGPSNQPQHFGDGTRLSIL.

The DNA of the CDR3 is TGTGCCAGCAGTGAAGTCCCCGACAGGGGGGACTATGGCTACACCTTC. It codes for CASSEVPDRGDYGYTF. V usage is TRBV2 and J usage is TRBJ1-2, with 9 positions matching TRBD1. The J segment lost 3 bases and the V segment lost 1 base, leaving 6 bases of the junction unmatched. CDR3 size: 16 residues. Germline V gene lookup returns CDR1 SNHLY and CDR2 FYNNEI.

This chain joins TRBV2 and TRBJ1-5; D remains unclear. Germline V gives CDR1 SNHLY, CDR2 FYNNEI. This CDR3 is 13 amino acids long. With 8 bases removed from V and 1 base from J, the gap between germline ends came to 9 bases. Written as DNA, the CDR3 is TGTGCCAGCCAACTCGGGAGCAATCAGCCCCAGCATTTT. It specifies CASQLGSNQPQHF.

J is TRBJ2-7 and V is TRBV30, with D maybe TRBD1 (5 bases). The V and J ends lost 1 base and 5 bases respectively, with 12 bases between them. CDR1 and CDR2 (germline): GTSNPN, SVGIG (reference sequence). The CDR3 loop spans 13 amino acids. This CDR3 is CAWSEQVLDEQYF. The CDR3 DNA is TGTGCCTGGAGTGAACAGGTGCTCGACGAGCAGTACTTC.

The V and J genes are TRBV11-2 and TRBJ1-3; no clear D gene. This CDR3 is built from 14 residues. Germline CDR1 SGHAT, CDR2 FQNNGV. V dropped 2 bases and J dropped 0 bases, with 5 bases sitting between them. The CDR3 is CASSLRSSGNTIYF. The CDR3 region has the DNA TGTGCCAGCAGCTTAAGGAGCTCTGGAAACACCATATATTTT.

This rearrangement joins TRBV19 to TRBJ2-2; a weak D match, TRBD1 (6 bases). Germline values: CDR1 LNHDA, CDR2 SQIVND (reference sequence). Trimming pared 3 bases from V and 5 bases from J, leaving 7 bases between. The CDR3 has 13 amino acids. CDR3 protein: CASSIDRTGELFF. CDR3 sequence (DNA): TGTGCCAGTAGTATCGACAGGACCGGGGAGCTGTTTTTT.

The chain carries TRBV7-9 and TRBJ2-7; 8 bases are a match to TRBD2. The CDR3 consists of 15 residues. After removal of 1 base from V and 6 bases from J, the junction contained 8 bases not matched to a gene. The germline gives CDR1 SEHNR, CDR2 FQNEAQ (reference sequence). The CDR3 DNA is TGTGCCAGCAGCTTAGGAGCGGGAGAGGAAGGCGAGCAGTACTTC. Protein: CASSLGAGEEGEQYF.